Listed below are T cell receptor beta chains from one sample, sequenced in a study of blood T cell repertoires in COVID-19. Here immunoSEQ multiplex PCR was the method, and the copy in TCRdb shows in-frame clones only, minus some. The sample has 150,000 or so clones; approximately 90% are singletons. Sequences were obtained from peripheral blood. Receptors were obtained from a man between 45 and 60 years old with acute or convalescent COVID-19. Each CDR3 is given with its conserved first and last residue. Each record gives: V gene, D gene, J gene, clone size, CDR3 protein, CDR3 DNA. A D gene is named only where the DNA matches it firmly. A clone size is listed for some rows: how often the clone was seen (once, few, many), or a class if it is expanded.

>TRBV2|-|TRBJ2-5|-
CASSGLSLTGETQYF
TGTGCCAGCAGCGGACTCTCCTTAACAGGGGAGACCCAGTACTTC
>TRBV18|-|TRBJ1-1|-
CASSPWGGRRNTEAFF
TGTGCCAGCTCACCTTGGGGGGGGCGCAGAAACACTGAAGCTTTCTTT
>TRBV7-9|-|TRBJ2-1|-
CASSPPGSPYNEQFF
TGTGCCAGCAGCCCCCCGGGGTCACCCTACAATGAGCAGTTCTTC
>TRBV13|TRBD2|TRBJ2-2|once
CASKSGVGLAGNTGELFF
TGTGCCAGCAAATCTGGGGTTGGACTAGCGGGGAACACCGGGGAGCTGTTTTTT
>TRBV6-4|-|TRBJ2-3|-
CASSPRSGARTDTQYF
TGTGCCAGCAGCCCGCGCTCTGGGGCGCGCACAGATACGCAGTATTTT
>TRBV19|-|TRBJ2-1|-
CASSMRGGLQFF
TGTGCCAGTAGTATGCGAGGAGGTCTGCAGTTCTTC
>TRBV10-2|-|TRBJ1-2|once
CASGFRGSDYGYTF
TGCGCCAGCGGTTTCAGGGGCTCGGACTATGGCTACACCTTC
>TRBV5-4|TRBD1|TRBJ2-7|few
CASSPGQFYEQYF
TGTGCCAGCAGCCCGGGACAGTTCTACGAGCAGTACTTC
>TRBV7-3|-|TRBJ1-6|-
CASGSSYNSPLHF
TGTGCCAGCGGGAGCTCCTATAATTCACCCCTCCACTTT
>TRBV7-7|TRBD2|TRBJ2-1|medium-sized
CASSLDSSGGANNEQFF
TGTGCTAGCAGCTTAGATTCTAGCGGGGGGGCGAACAATGAGCAGTTCTTC
>TRBV21-1|-|TRBJ2-7|-
CARHLKRGSSYEQYF
TGTGCTCGCCACCTGAAGCGGGGGTCCTCCTACGAGCAGTACTTC
>TRBV10-3|TRBD1|TRBJ1-1|few
CAIRVGQGREAFF
TGTGCCATCAGGGTTGGACAGGGCAGAGAAGCTTTCTTT
>TRBV29-1|TRBD1|TRBJ1-4|-
CSVVGQDEKLFF
TGCAGCGTTGTGGGACAGGATGAAAAACTGTTTTTT
>TRBV18|TRBD1|TRBJ1-2|-
CASSPGTGWGYTF
TGTGCCAGCTCCCCCGGGACAGGGTGGGGCTACACCTTC
>TRBV5-1|TRBD1|TRBJ1-6|-
CASSSGTGEAPLHF
TGCGCCAGCAGCTCCGGGACAGGGGAGGCGCCCCTCCACTTT
>TRBV12-2|-|TRBJ1-2|-
CASRLPLSGTGVGYGASAGYGYTF
-
>TRBV7-2|TRBD2|TRBJ2-2|-
CASSLISGRTGELFF
TGTGCCAGCAGCTTAATTAGCGGGAGAACCGGGGAGCTGTTTTTT
>TRBV6-5|TRBD1|TRBJ1-1|-
CASTRQGANTEAFF
TGTGCCAGCACAAGACAGGGGGCCAACACTGAAGCTTTCTTT
>TRBV3-1/TRBV3-2|TRBD1|TRBJ1-2|many
CASRPTGGARDYGYTF
TGTGCCAGCAGACCGACAGGGGGCGCGAGGGACTATGGCTACACCTTC
>TRBV27|-|TRBJ1-5|-
CASSLSVGQPQHF
TGTGCCAGCAGTTTATCGGTCGGGCAGCCCCAGCATTTT
>TRBV3-1/TRBV3-2|-|TRBJ1-1|-
CASSLWAGTEAFF
TGTGCCAGCAGCCTTTGGGCGGGAACTGAAGCTTTCTTT
>TRBV29-1|-|TRBJ1-1|-
CSVVLGNTEAFF
TGCAGCGTGGTGCTAGGGAACACTGAAGCTTTCTTT
>TRBV5-1|-|TRBJ2-7|-
CASSFEDSTYEQYF
TGCGCCAGCAGCTTCGAAGACAGTACGTACGAGCAGTACTTC
>TRBV6-6|-|TRBJ1-5|-
CASSYFVREGQPQHF
TGTGCCAGCAGTTACTTCGTCAGGGAGGGTCAGCCCCAGCATTTT
>TRBV27|-|TRBJ1-5|once
CASRRGESNQPQHF
TGTGCCAGCCGACGCGGTGAATCCAATCAGCCCCAGCATTTT
>TRBV4-2|-|TRBJ1-3|few
CASSQEWPQGGNGNTIYF
TGTGCCAGCAGCCAAGAATGGCCGCAGGGAGGGAATGGAAACACCATATATTTT
>TRBV25-1|-|TRBJ2-7|-
CASSPTASYEQYF
TGTGCCAGCAGTCCGACAGCATCCTACGAGCAGTACTTC
>TRBV28|-|TRBJ1-1|-
CASSFLLRGGDEAFF
TGTGCCAGCAGTTTTCTCCTACGGGGGGGGGATGAAGCTTTCTTT
>TRBV19|-|TRBJ1-2|-
CASNSAVTTANYGYTF
TGTGCCAGTAATTCGGCGGTCACCACTGCTAACTATGGCTACACCTTC
>TRBV18|-|TRBJ1-5|-
CASSPGQNTNQPQHF
TGTGCCAGCTCACCCGGACAAAACACTAATCAGCCCCAGCATTTT
>TRBV18|-|TRBJ2-5|-
CASSPPSFRETQYF
TGTGCCAGCTCACCGCCTAGTTTCCGGGAGACCCAGTACTTC
>TRBV6-6|-|TRBJ2-2|-
CASSPLRGGENTGELFF
TGTGCCAGCAGTCCTCTTCGAGGGGGTGAGAACACCGGGGAGCTGTTTTTT
>TRBV28|TRBD2|TRBJ2-1|-
CASSLMTSGRNEQFF
TGTGCCAGCAGTTTAATGACTAGCGGGAGAAATGAGCAGTTCTTC
>TRBV28|-|TRBJ1-4|once
CASSGPTVREKLFF
TGTGCCAGCAGCGGGCCGACAGTGCGTGAAAAACTGTTTTTT
>TRBV10-3|TRBD1|TRBJ1-1|-
CAISVGDSRGTEAFF
TGTGCCATCAGTGTGGGGGACAGCAGGGGAACTGAAGCTTTCTTT
>TRBV7-2|TRBD2|TRBJ2-1|once
CASRMVAGPETNEQFF
TGTGCCAGCAGGATGGTAGCGGGACCAGAGACGAATGAGCAGTTCTTC
>TRBV2|-|TRBJ2-4|-
CASKKSVFGIQYF
TGTGCCAGCAAGAAGTCGGTTTTTGGCATTCAGTACTTC
>TRBV28|TRBD1|TRBJ2-5|-
CASSSDRGETQYF
TGTGCCAGCAGTTCTGACAGGGGAGAGACCCAGTACTTC
>TRBV30|TRBD2|TRBJ2-1|-
CAWNGLAVYNEQFF
TGTGCCTGGAACGGACTAGCGGTCTACAATGAGCAGTTCTTC
>TRBV19|-|TRBJ2-2|-
CASSTLGMVGTGELFF
TGTGCCAGTAGCACCCTCGGGATGGTTGGAACCGGGGAGCTGTTTTTT
>TRBV19|TRBD1|TRBJ1-5|-
CASSINRGAFSNQPQHF
TGTGCCAGTAGTATCAACAGGGGGGCTTTTAGCAATCAGCCCCAGCATTTT
>TRBV2|-|TRBJ1-6|-
CASSDGGTFASPLHF
TGTGCCAGCAGTGATGGGGGGACGTTTGCTTCACCCCTCCACTTT
>TRBV7-6|TRBD2|TRBJ2-7|-
CASSYGTSYEQYF
TGTGCCAGCAGCTACGGGACTAGCTACGAGCAGTACTTC
>TRBV2|-|TRBJ1-1|-
CASAVNTEAFF
TGTGCCTCCGCGGTCAACACTGAAGCTTTCTTT
>TRBV2|TRBD1|TRBJ1-1|-
CASTVGQGVTEAFF
TGTGCCAGCACTGTCGGACAGGGGGTAACTGAAGCTTTCTTT
>TRBV12-3/TRBV12-4|TRBD1|TRBJ2-2|-
CAGKDRLTGELFF
TGTGCCGGAAAGGACAGGTTGACCGGGGAGCTGTTTTTT
>TRBV28|TRBD1|TRBJ1-2|-
CASSSPGQGSFSEVNYGYTF
TGTGCCAGCAGTTCCCCGGGACAGGGGAGTTTTAGCGAAGTGAACTATGGCTACACCTTC
>TRBV4-1|-|TRBJ1-2|-
CASSQDGAGVGPGGYTF
TGCGCCAGCAGCCAAGACGGGGCGGGGGTAGGGCCTGGTGGCTACACCTTC
>TRBV5-1|-|TRBJ2-1|-
CASSLDPGVNEQFF
TGCGCCAGCAGCTTGGACCCAGGGGTGAATGAGCAGTTCTTC
>TRBV27|TRBD2|TRBJ2-1|-
CASSLKSGRDYNEQFF
TGTGCCAGCAGTTTAAAAAGCGGGAGGGACTACAATGAGCAGTTCTTC
>TRBV7-2|-|TRBJ1-2|few
CASSSYQGFVYTF
TGTGCCAGCAGCTCGTACCAGGGTTTCGTCTACACCTTC
>TRBV6-5|TRBD1|TRBJ1-5|-
CASRPTGTGGQPQHF
TGTGCCAGCAGACCGACCGGGACAGGGGGCCAGCCCCAGCATTTT
>TRBV27|TRBD2|TRBJ2-7|-
CASSSQRETYEQYF
TGTGCCAGCAGTTCTCAGCGGGAAACCTACGAGCAGTACTTC
>TRBV5-5|-|TRBJ1-2|few
CASSLSQGHYGYTF
TGTGCCAGCAGCTTGTCGCAGGGGCATTATGGCTACACCTTC
>TRBV19|TRBD1|TRBJ1-1|-
CASSIGTGGTATEAFF
TGTGCCAGTAGTATAGGGACAGGGGGCACGGCTACTGAAGCTTTCTTT